This T cell receptor (beta chain) originates from a study of T-cell memory formation after mild COVID-19. On the study more broadly: Largely donor-specific TCR clusters were found. Points from the study as a whole: Second-wave clones peaking on day 37 lacked confirmed SARS-CoV-2 specificity.

The CDR3 loop spans 15 amino acids. The J segment lost 5 bases and the V segment lost 4 bases, leaving 8 bases of the junction unmatched. Looked up from germline, CDR1 is SGHRS and CDR2 is YFSETQ. TCRdb redid the calling of the 5' RACE reads with MiXCR, one entry per CDR3 protein. The sample holds 400,000 or so distinct CDR3 sequences; around 20% are singletons and the top ten take around 8.4%. This clonotype showed up just a few times. Its matching antigen is unknown. The material sequenced was PBMCs or a T cell subset sorted from them (not recorded which). The sequence was collected from an adult woman who had mild COVID-19 (a few samples of this study predate the infection). Cell type and time point are not known. This chain joins TRBV5-1 and TRBJ1-5; TRBD1 agrees at 8 bases. The CDR3 nucleotides are TGCGCCAGCAGCCCCAAAACAGGGGGGGATCAGCCCCAGCATTTT. Its translation is CASSPKTGGDQPQHF.